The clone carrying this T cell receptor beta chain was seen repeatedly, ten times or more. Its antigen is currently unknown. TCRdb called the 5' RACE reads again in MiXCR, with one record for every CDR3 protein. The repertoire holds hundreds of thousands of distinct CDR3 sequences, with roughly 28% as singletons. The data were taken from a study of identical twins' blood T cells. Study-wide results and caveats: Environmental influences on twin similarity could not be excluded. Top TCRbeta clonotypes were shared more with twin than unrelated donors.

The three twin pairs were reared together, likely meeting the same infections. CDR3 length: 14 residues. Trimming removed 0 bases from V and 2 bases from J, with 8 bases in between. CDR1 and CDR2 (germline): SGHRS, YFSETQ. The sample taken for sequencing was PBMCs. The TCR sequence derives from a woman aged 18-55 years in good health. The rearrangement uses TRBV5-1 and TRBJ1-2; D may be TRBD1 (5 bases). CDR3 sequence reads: CASSLGPGNYGYTF. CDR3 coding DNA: TGCGCCAGCAGCTTGGGGCCAGGGAACTATGGCTACACCTTC.